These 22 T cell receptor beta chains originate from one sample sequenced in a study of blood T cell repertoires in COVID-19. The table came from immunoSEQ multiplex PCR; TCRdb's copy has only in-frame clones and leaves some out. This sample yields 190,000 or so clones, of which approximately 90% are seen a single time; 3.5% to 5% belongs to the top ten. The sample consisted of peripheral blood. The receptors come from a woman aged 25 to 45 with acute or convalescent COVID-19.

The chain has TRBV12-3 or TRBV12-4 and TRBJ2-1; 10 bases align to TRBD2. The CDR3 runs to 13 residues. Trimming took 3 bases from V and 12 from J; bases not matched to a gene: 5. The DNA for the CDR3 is TGTGCCAGCAGTTTTCGACTAGCGGGTGTGCAGTTCTTC. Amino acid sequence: CASSFRLAGVQFF.

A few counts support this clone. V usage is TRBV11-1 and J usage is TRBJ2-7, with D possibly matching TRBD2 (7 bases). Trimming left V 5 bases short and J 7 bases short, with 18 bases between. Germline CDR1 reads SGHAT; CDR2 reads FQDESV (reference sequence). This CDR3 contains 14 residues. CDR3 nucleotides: TGTGCCAGCAGCAACGTCGGGGGGCTGAGGGAGCAGTACTTC. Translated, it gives CASSNVGGLREQYF.

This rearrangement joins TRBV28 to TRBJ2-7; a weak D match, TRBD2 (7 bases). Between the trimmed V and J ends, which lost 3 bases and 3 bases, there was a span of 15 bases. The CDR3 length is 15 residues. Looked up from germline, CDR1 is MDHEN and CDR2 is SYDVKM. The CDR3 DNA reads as TGTGCCAGCAGTTTGGGGGCTAGCGGTTTCTACGAGCAGTACTTC. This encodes CASSLGASGFYEQYF.

The CDR3 spells CARPDRGMNEQYF. CDR3 DNA: TGCGCCAGACCGGACAGGGGCATGAACGAGCAGTACTTC. This sequence joins TRBV10-1 and TRBJ2-7, with 9 bases identical to TRBD1. The V and J ends lost 9 bases and 5 bases, in that order; junction bases with no gene match: 8. The germline V gene encodes CDR1 WNHNN and CDR2 SYGVQD (reference sequence). This CDR3 comprises 13 residues.

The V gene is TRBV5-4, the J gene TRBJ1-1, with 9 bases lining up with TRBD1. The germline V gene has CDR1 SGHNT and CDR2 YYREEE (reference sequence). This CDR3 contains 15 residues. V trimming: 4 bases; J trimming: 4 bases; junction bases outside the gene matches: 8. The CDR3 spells CASSAPGQGFTEAFF. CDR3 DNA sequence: TGTGCCAGCAGCGCCCCGGGACAGGGTTTCACTGAAGCTTTCTTT.

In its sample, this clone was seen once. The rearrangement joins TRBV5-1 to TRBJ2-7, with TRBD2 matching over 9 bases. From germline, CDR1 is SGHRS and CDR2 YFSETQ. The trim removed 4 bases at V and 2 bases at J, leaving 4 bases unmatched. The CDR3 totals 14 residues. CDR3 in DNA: TGCGCCAGCAGCCCCCTAGCGGGGCCCTACGAGCAGTACTTC. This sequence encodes CASSPLAGPYEQYF.

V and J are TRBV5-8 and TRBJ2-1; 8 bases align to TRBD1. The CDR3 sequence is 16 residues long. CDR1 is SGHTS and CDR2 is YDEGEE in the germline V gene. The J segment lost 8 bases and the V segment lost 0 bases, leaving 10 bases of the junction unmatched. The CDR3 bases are TGTGCCAGCAGCTTGGGGACCTTCCAGGGGGCCTATGAGCAGTTCTTC. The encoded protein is CASSLGTFQGAYEQFF. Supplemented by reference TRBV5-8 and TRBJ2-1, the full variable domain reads EAGVTQSPTHLIKTRGQQATLRCSPISGHTSVYWYQQALGLGLQFLLWYDEGEERNRGNFPPRFSGRQFPNYSSELNVNALELEDSALYLCASSLGTFQGAYEQFFGPGTRLTVL.

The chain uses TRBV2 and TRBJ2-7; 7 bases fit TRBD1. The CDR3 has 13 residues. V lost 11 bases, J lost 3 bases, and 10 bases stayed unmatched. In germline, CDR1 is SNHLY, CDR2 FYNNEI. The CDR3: CAAQRDSNYEQYF. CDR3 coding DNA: TGTGCCGCCCAACGGGACAGCAACTACGAGCAGTACTTC.

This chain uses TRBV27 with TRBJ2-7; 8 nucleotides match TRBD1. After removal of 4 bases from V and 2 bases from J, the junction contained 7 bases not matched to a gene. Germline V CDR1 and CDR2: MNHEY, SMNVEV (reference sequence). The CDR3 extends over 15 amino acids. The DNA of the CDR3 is TGTGCCAGCAGTTCCGCACCACAGGGGGCCTACGAGCAGTACTTC. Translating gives CASSSAPQGAYEQYF.

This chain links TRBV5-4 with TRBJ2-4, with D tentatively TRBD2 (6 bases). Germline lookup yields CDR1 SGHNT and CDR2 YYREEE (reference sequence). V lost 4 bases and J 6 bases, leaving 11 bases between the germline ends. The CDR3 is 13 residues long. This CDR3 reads CASSPGTLNIQYF. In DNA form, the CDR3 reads TGTGCCAGCAGCCCCGGGACTTTAAACATTCAGTACTTC.

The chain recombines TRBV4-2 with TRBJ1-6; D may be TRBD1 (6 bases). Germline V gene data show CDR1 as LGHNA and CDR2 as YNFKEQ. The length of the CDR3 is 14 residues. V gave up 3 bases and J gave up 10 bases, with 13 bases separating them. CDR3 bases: TGTGCCAGCAGCCACCGGGGGGCAGGATCACCCCTCCACTTT. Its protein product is CASSHRGAGSPLHF.

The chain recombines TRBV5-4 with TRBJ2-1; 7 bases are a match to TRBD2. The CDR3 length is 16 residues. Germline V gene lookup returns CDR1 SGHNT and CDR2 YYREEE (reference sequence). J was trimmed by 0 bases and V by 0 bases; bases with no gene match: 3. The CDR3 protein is CASSLGGGSSYNEQFF. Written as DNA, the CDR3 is TGTGCCAGCAGCTTGGGCGGGGGAAGCTCCTACAATGAGCAGTTCTTC.

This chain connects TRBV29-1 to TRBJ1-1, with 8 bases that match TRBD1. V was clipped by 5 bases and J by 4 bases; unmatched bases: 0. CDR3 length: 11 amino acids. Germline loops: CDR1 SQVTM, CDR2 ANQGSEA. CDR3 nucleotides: TGCAGCGTTACAGGGGGCACTGAAGCTTTCTTT. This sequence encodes CSVTGGTEAFF.

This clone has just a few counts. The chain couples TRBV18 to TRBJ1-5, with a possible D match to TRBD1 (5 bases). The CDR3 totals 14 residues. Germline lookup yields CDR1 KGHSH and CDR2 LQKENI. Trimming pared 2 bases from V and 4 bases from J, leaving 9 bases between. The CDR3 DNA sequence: TGTGCCAGCTCACCATTCGGGGGGAATCAGCCCCAGCATTTT. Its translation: CASSPFGGNQPQHF. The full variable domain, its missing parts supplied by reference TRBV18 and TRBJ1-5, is NAGVMQNPRHLVRRRGQEARLRCSPMKGHSHVYWYRQLPEEGLKFMVYLQKENIIDESGMPKERFSAEFPKEGPSILRIQQVVRGDSAAYFCASSPFGGNQPQHFGDGTRLSIL.

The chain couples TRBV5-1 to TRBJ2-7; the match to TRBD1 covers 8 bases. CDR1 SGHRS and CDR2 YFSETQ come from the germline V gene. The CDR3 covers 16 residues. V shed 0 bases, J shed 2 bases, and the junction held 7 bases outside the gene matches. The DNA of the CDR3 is TGCGCCAGCAGCTTGGGTACCGGGACAGGAGCCTACGAGCAGTACTTC. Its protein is CASSLGTGTGAYEQYF.

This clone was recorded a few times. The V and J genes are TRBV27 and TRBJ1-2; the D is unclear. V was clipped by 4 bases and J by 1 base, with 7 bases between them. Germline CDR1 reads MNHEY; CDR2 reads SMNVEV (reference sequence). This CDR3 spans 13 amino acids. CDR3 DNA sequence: TGTGCCAGCAGTTCCTCAGATAACTATGGCTACACCTTC. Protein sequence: CASSSSDNYGYTF.

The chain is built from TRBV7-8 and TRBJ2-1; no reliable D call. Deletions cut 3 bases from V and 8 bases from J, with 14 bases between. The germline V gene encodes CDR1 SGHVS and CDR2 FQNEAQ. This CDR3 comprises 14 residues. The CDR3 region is CASSLERIVHEQFF. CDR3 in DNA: TGTGCCAGCAGCTTGGAGAGGATAGTCCATGAGCAGTTCTTC.

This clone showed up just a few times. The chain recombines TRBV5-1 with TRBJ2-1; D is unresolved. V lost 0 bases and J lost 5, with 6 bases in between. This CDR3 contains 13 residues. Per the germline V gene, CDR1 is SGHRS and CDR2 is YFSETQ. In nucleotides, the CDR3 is TGCGCCAGCAGCTTGGAGCAAAACAATGAGCAGTTCTTC. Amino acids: CASSLEQNNEQFF.

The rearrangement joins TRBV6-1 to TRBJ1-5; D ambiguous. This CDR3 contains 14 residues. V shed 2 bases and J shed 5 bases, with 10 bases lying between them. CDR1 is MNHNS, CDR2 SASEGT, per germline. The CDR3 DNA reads TGTGCCAGCAGTGAACAGGTCTCATATCAGCCCCAGCATTTT. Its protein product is CASSEQVSYQPQHF.

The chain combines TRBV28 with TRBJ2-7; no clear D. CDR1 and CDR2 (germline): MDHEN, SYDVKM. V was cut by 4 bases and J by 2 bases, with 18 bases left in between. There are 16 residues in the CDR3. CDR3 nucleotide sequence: TGTGCCAGCAGTTCTTACCGGTCCGATCCCCCCTACGAGCAGTACTTC. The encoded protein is CASSSYRSDPPYEQYF.

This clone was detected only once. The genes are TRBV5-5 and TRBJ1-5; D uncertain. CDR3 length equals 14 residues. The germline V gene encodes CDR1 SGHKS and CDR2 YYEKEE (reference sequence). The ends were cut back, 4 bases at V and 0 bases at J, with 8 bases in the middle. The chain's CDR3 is CASSASYSNQPQHF. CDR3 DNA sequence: TGTGCCAGCAGCGCCTCCTATAGCAATCAGCCCCAGCATTTT.

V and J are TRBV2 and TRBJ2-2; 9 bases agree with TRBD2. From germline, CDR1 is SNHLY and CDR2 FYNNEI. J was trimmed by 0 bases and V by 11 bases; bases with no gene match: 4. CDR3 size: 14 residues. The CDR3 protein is CALGGGANTGELFF. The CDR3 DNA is TGTGCCCTCGGCGGGGGGGCGAACACCGGGGAGCTGTTTTTT.